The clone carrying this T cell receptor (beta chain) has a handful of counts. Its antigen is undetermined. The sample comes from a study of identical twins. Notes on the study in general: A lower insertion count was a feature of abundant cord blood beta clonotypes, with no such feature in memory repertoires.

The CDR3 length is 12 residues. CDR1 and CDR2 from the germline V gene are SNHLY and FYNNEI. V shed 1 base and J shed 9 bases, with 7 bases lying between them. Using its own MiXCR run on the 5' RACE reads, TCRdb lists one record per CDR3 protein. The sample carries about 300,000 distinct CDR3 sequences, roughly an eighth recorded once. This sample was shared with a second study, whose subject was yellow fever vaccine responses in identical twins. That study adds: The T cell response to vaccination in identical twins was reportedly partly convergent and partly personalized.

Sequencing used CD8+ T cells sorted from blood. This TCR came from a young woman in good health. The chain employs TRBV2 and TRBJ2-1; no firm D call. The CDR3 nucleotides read TGTGCCAGCAGTGAAGTCCTCGGTGAGCAGTTCTTC. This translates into CASSEVLGEQFF.